This record concerns one T cell receptor beta chain sequence. Its specificity is unknown. An end of the junction does not agree with germline; a read error may underlie this. Production of TCR beta cDNA used about 500 ng total RNA together with a constant-region primer. Generation of the TCR beta libraries relied on three nested multiplex PCR rounds using slightly modified ARM-PCR. The opening two PCR rounds, around 11 cycles each, paired TRBV1-TRBV30 forward primers with a C-beta reverse primer. In TCRdb, the multiplex PCR reads were re-called with MiXCR into one record per CDR3 protein. The repertoire holds 150,000 to 200,000 distinct CDR3 sequences, with 85% as singletons. The tissue used was unsorted bulk material of about 19-33 mg. RNA and DNA were co-extracted from it with the AllPrep DNA/RNA mini kit. Every patient had chronic HBV infection and was treatment-naive. This sample stems from a study of tumor-infiltrating lymphocytes in primary liver carcinoma. Study outcomes and limitations: Top clones occupying all five tumor regions numbered only about 8-24%. Relative to tumor region pairs, the tumor-adjacent and tumor-blood pairs showed overlap that was lower.

The CDR3 has 16 amino acids. This receptor was identified in a man aged 35 to 55 with primary liver carcinoma and hepatitis B virus infection. The chain carries TRBV12-3 or TRBV12-4 and TRBJ2-3; 7 bases fit TRBD1. Sequencing was done on a sample of tumor tissue from primary liver carcinoma. CDR3 sequence (DNA): TGTCCCAGTAGTTTAGACAGACAGGGAAGCTCAGATACGCAGTATTTT. This codes for CPSSLDRQGSSDTQYF.